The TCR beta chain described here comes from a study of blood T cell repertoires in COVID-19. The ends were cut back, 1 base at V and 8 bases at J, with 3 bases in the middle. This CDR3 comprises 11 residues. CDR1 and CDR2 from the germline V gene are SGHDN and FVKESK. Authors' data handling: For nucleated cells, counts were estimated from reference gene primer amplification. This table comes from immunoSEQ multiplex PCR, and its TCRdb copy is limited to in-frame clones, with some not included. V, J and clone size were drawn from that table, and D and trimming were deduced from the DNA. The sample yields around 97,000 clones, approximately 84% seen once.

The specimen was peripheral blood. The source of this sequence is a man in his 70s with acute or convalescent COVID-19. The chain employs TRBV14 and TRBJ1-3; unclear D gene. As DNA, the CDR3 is TGTGCCAGCAGCCAAGTAGACACCATATATTTT. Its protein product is CASSQVDTIYF.